This entry lists 18 T cell receptor beta chains sequenced from one sample in a study of T cell changes during pregnancy in multiple sclerosis. Sequencing used immunoSEQ multiplex PCR; TCRdb keeps in-frame clones, though not all of them. This table holds about 77,000 clones, about nine tenths found once. The sample in question was peripheral blood, obtained before pregnancy. The receptors stem from a female donor with multiple sclerosis, enrolled in a pregnancy study.

The V call is TRBV7-2, the J call TRBJ2-3; D is undetermined. V lost 6 bases, J lost 8 bases, and 15 bases lay in between. This CDR3 has 13 amino acids. Germline V gene data show CDR1 as SGHTA and CDR2 as FQGNSA. CDR3 nucleotide sequence: TGTGCCAGCAGTCCCGCTCCAGTGCCTACGCAGTATTTT. It specifies CASSPAPVPTQYF.

This chain joins TRBV27 and TRBJ1-1; the D is unclear. V shed 2 bases and J shed 1 base, with 8 bases lying between them. CDR1 and CDR2 (germline): MNHEY, SMNVEV (reference sequence). This CDR3 has 14 residues. CDR3 DNA: TGTGCCAGCAGTTTAAATATCCCGAACACTGAAGCTTTCTTT. It codes for CASSLNIPNTEAFF.

The CDR3 sequence: CASSSQTSTDTQYF. The CDR3 nucleotides are TGTGCCAGCAGCAGCCAGACTAGCACAGATACGCAGTATTTT. The J gene is TRBJ2-3, the V gene TRBV2; D is unresolved. The CDR3 consists of 14 residues. Germline CDR1 reads SNHLY; CDR2 reads FYNNEI. V lost 6 bases, J lost 0 bases, and 10 bases lay in between.

CDR3 in DNA: TGCGCCAGCAGCCAAGAGAGGGACAGGGTGCACAATGAGCAGTTCTTC. Its protein product is CASSQERDRVHNEQFF. The rearrangement links TRBV4-3 to TRBJ2-1; TRBD1 matches 9 bases. Germline CDR1 LGHNA, CDR2 YSLEER. V trimming: 0 bases; J trimming: 5 bases; junction bases outside the gene matches: 5. The CDR3 covers 16 residues.

The rearrangement links TRBV7-3 to TRBJ2-1; 10 bases agree with TRBD2. The CDR3 has 16 residues. V trimming: 1 base; J trimming: 8 bases; junction bases outside the gene matches: 8. Germline loops: CDR1 SGHTA, CDR2 FQGTGA. CDR3 sequence (DNA): TGTGCCAGCAGCTTAATCAGTTCTAGCGGGGGAGATGAGCAGTTCTTC. This encodes CASSLISSSGGDEQFF.

The genes are TRBV5-4 and TRBJ2-1, with 11 bases lining up with TRBD2. V lost 4 bases to trimming and J lost 10 bases; unmatched junction nucleotides: 10. CDR3 length: 15 amino acids. The germline V gene encodes CDR1 SGHNT and CDR2 YYREEE (reference sequence). This CDR3 is CASSHTGTSGREQFF. CDR3 nucleotides: TGTGCCAGCAGCCATACCGGGACTAGCGGACGGGAGCAGTTCTTC.

The table lists this clone with a count of one. CDR3 sequence: CASSFPTGELFF. The CDR3 DNA reads as TGTGCCAGCAGTTTTCCGACCGGGGAGCTGTTTTTT. V and J are TRBV27 and TRBJ2-2; the D is unclear. Germline lookup yields CDR1 MNHEY and CDR2 SMNVEV (reference sequence). The CDR3 contains 12 residues. V gave up 3 bases and J gave up 5 bases, with 4 bases separating them.

V and J are TRBV7-9 and TRBJ2-1; no definite D call. The CDR3 extends over 13 amino acids. The V gene's germline CDR1 is SEHNR and CDR2 FQNEAQ (reference sequence). V gave up 7 bases and J gave up 0 bases, with 7 bases separating them. CDR3 loop: CASMISSYNEQFF. CDR3 coding DNA: TGTGCCAGCATGATTAGCTCCTACAATGAGCAGTTCTTC.

This chain joins TRBV30 and TRBJ2-7, with TRBD1 as a possible D gene (5 bases). Germline assignment: CDR1 GTSNPN and CDR2 SVGIG (reference sequence). Trimming shortened V by 2 bases and J by 3 bases, and 11 bases separated the two germline ends. This CDR3 is 13 amino acids long. The CDR3 sequence is CAWSSTDNYEQYF. CDR3 coding DNA: TGTGCCTGGAGTTCGACAGACAACTACGAGCAGTACTTC. The variable domain in full, completed from reference TRBV30 and TRBJ2-7, reads SQTIHQWPATLVQPVGSPLSLECTVEGTSNPNLYWYRQAAGRGLQLLFYSVGIGQISSEVPQNLSASRPQDRQFILSSKKLLLSDSGFYLCAWSSTDNYEQYFGPGTRLTVT.

This clone was found a few times. The chain employs TRBV28 and TRBJ1-1; 8 bases fit TRBD1. Germline V gives CDR1 MDHEN, CDR2 SYDVKM. V shed 6 bases, J shed 8 bases, and the junction held 8 bases outside the gene matches. The CDR3 consists of 13 residues. CDR3 in amino acids: CASRDYGDREAFF. CDR3 bases: TGTGCCAGCAGAGACTACGGGGACAGGGAAGCTTTCTTT. The full variable domain, rest sourced from reference TRBV28 and TRBJ1-1, is DVKVTQSSRYLVKRTGEKVFLECVQDMDHENMFWYRQDPGLGLRLIYFSYDVKMKEKGDIPEGYSVSREKKERFSLILESASTNQTSMYLCASRDYGDREAFFGQGTRLTVV.

V is TRBV9 and J is TRBJ1-2; no clear D gene. V was pared by 0 bases and J by 1 base, with 13 bases between. CDR1 and CDR2 (germline): SGDLS, YYNGEE. The CDR3 has 16 amino acids. The CDR3 spells CASSVGSRRSNYGYTF. In DNA form, the CDR3 reads TGTGCCAGCAGCGTAGGTAGCAGGAGGAGTAACTATGGCTACACCTTC.

V usage is TRBV11-3 and J usage is TRBJ2-1, with D tentatively TRBD1 (6 bases). Trimming took off 1 base at V and 8 bases at J, with 9 bases between the two ends. The CDR3 is 13 residues long. Germline-derived CDR1 and CDR2 are SGHNT and YENEEA. The CDR3 region has the DNA TGTGCCAGCAGCTTAGCCGACAGGCATGAGCAGTTCTTC. It specifies CASSLADRHEQFF.

The rearrangement uses TRBV4-3 and TRBJ2-4; D possibly corresponds to TRBD1 (5 bases). V lost 0 bases and J 1 base, leaving 13 bases between the germline ends. The CDR3 contains 17 residues. Germline V gene lookup returns CDR1 LGHNA and CDR2 YSLEER. CDR3 amino acids: CASSQDATSGAKNIQYF. CDR3 nucleotides: TGCGCCAGCAGCCAAGATGCGACGTCAGGGGCCAAAAACATTCAGTACTTC.

CDR3 amino acids: CASTLGGRLGNTIYF. The DNA for the CDR3 is TGTGCCAGCACCTTAGGGGGACGCCTCGGAAACACCATATATTTT. The rearrangement joins TRBV28 to TRBJ1-3; perhaps TRBD1 as D (6 bases). Between the trimmed V and J ends, which lost 7 bases and 4 bases, there was a span of 17 bases. The germline gives CDR1 MDHEN, CDR2 SYDVKM. The CDR3 is 15 residues long.

The chain has TRBV4-3 and TRBJ2-5; 11 nucleotides agree with TRBD1. V trimming: 4 bases; J trimming: 1 base; junction bases outside the gene matches: 2. This CDR3 comprises 15 residues. Germline CDR1 and CDR2: LGHNA and YSLEER. The CDR3 DNA reads as TGCGCCAGCAGCCTTGGACAGGGGGCCCAAGAGACCCAGTACTTC. Translated: CASSLGQGAQETQYF.

The chain combines TRBV21-1 with TRBJ2-3; the table's TRBD2 call for D was not verified on the DNA. TRBV21-1 is a pseudogene locus. The CDR3 is 15 amino acids. In DNA form, the CDR3 reads TGTGCCAGCAGCCTCGGGGGACGGAGCACAGATACGCAGTATTTT. Translation: CASSLGGRSTDTQYF.

The table lists this clone with a few counts. V and J are TRBV9 and TRBJ1-2; 11 bases map to TRBD1. The CDR3 length is 16 residues. CDR1 SGDLS and CDR2 YYNGEE come from the germline V gene. Unmatched junction bases numbered 4, after V lost 1 base and J lost 2 bases. CDR3 sequence: CASSVSRDRGNYGYTF. The CDR3 DNA is TGTGCCAGCAGCGTAAGCCGGGACAGGGGGAACTATGGCTACACCTTC. The whole variable domain, filled in from reference TRBV9 and TRBJ1-2, reads DSGVTQTPKHLITATGQRVTLRCSPRSGDLSVYWYQQSLDQGLQFLIQYYNGEERAKGNILERFSAQQFPDLHSELNLSSLELGDSALYFCASSVSRDRGNYGYTFGSGTRLTVV.

This clone was seen only once. This chain's CDR3 is CASSPGTRGGYTF. For the CDR3, the DNA is TGTGCCAGCAGTCCCGGGACAAGGGGTGGCTACACCTTC. The chain has TRBV6-5 and TRBJ1-2, with D maybe TRBD1 (6 bases). Germline lookup yields CDR1 MNHEY and CDR2 SVGAGI. CDR3 length: 13 residues. Trimming left V 5 bases short and J 7 bases short, with 14 bases between.